The entry below gives a single TCR beta chain sequence along with its context. This entry is derived from a study of blood T cell repertoires in COVID-19. Study at large: In each case, the material was cDNA or gDNA derived from T cells, B-cell-depleted T cells, or PBMCs.

CDR3 length: 16 residues. Trimming left V 4 bases short and J 1 base short, with 17 bases between. Germline V gene data show CDR1 as MNHEY and CDR2 as SVGAGI. Per the authors' pipeline: Amplification with reference gene primers provided the estimates of nucleated cell counts. TCRdb's copy holds only in-frame clones and misses some; the assay was immunoSEQ multiplex PCR. Clonal size and the V and J genes are those of that table, whereas D and trimming came from the DNA. Here the sample spans approximately 230,000 clones, approximately 79% being singletons. Sequencing was carried out using peripheral blood. The clonotype originates from a woman aged 80 or over with active or convalescent COVID-19. V is TRBV6-5 and J is TRBJ2-7; D perhaps matches TRBD2 (6 bases). CDR3 sequence: CASSSESRRASYEQYF. The CDR3, as DNA: TGTGCCAGCAGTTCAGAATCCCGGAGGGCATCCTACGAGCAGTACTTC.